The 27 T cell receptor beta chains below come from one sample, sequenced in a study of tumor-infiltrating lymphocytes in primary liver carcinoma. Total RNA (around 500 ng) served as template for TCR beta cDNA synthesis primed by a constant-region primer. Sequencing libraries for TCR beta derived from three nested multiplex PCR rounds that used slightly modified ARM-PCR. Each of the first two PCR rounds ran roughly 9 cycles with TRBV1-TRBV30 forward and C-beta reverse primers. In TCRdb, the multiplex PCR reads were re-called with MiXCR into one record per CDR3 protein. The sample holds about 22,000 distinct CDR3 sequences, approximately 79% seen once. Taking 20-30 mg of unsorted bulk tissue, the authors co-extracted RNA and DNA. The sequenced sample was liver tumor tissue from sampling region 1. Described subset: tumor region T1, superior pole. These receptors all come from a woman aged 25 to 39 with primary liver carcinoma and hepatitis B virus infection.

To note about this clonotype: At one boundary the junction diverges from the germline segment, which might be a read error. The J gene is TRBJ2-1, the V gene TRBV11-2, with TRBD2 identical over 11 bases. The CDR3 runs 16 residues. Germline V gene data show CDR1 as SGHAT and CDR2 as FQNNGV. CDR3 amino acids: CAGCTSLAGGYNEQLF. The CDR3 DNA sequence: TGTGCCGGCTGCACCTCTCTAGCGGGAGGATACAATGAGCAGTTATTC.

As to this clonotype: One junction end does not reproduce the germline sequence, and a read error may be involved. The V and J genes are TRBV24-1 and TRBJ2-5, with TRBD2 matching 7 bases. The CDR3 has 16 amino acids. The V gene's germline CDR1 is KGHDR and CDR2 SFDVKD. In DNA, the CDR3 is TGTGCCACCAGTAATTTCCAAAGCGGGACTAAAGAGACCCAGTACTTC. Protein: CATSNFQSGTKETQYF.

Points on this clonotype: A much larger clone sits a single nucleotide away, making a read error possible. The chain carries TRBV11-1 and TRBJ1-2, with D maybe TRBD1 (5 bases). In germline, CDR1 is SGHAT, CDR2 FQDESV (reference sequence). The CDR3 length is 15 residues. DNA for the CDR3: TGTGTCAGCAGACCTTCGACCGGGACGTCCTATGGCTACAGCTTC. Translation: CVSRPSTGTSYGYSF.

A word on this clonotype: The CDR3 ends on some other residue instead of the conserved phenylalanine or tryptophan, so this is likely a read error. Because the CDR3's place on the DNA is in doubt, the DNA is left out and the CDR3 is given as listed by TCRdb. The CDR3 spells CASRVGLVQAHQPQRL. V and J are TRBV5-5 and TRBJ1-5. Germline-derived CDR1 and CDR2 are SGHKS and YYEKEE (reference sequence). With termini counted, the CDR3 has 16 amino acids.

As for this clonotype: The junction departs from germline at one end; a sequencing error may be responsible. The chain is built from TRBV5-1 and TRBJ2-2; 9 bases agree with TRBD1. Looked up from germline, CDR1 is SGHRS and CDR2 is YFSETQ. CDR3 length: 18 residues. As DNA, the CDR3 is TGCGCATGCAGCTTGGGTCACCGGGACAGGGCCCTGACCGGGGAGCTGTTTTTC. This encodes CACSLGHRDRALTGELFF.

This clonotype was counted many times. The chain is built from TRBV6-5 and TRBJ2-7; 8 bases match TRBD1. The CDR3 runs 15 residues. Unmatched junction bases numbered 14, after V lost 6 bases and J lost 7 bases. Germline V gene data show CDR1 as MNHEY and CDR2 as SVGAGI. The CDR3 nucleotides read TGTGCCAGCAGGCCCGCACGGGACAGGCACTATGAGCAGTACTTC. This gives the protein CASRPARDRHYEQYF.

This clonotype was counted ten times or more. V gene TRBV28 combines with J gene TRBJ2-5; tentative D call: TRBD1 (5 bases). Germline CDR1 MDHEN, CDR2 SYDVKM. Trimming took off 6 bases at V and 3 bases at J, with 14 bases between the two ends. The CDR3 totals 14 residues. CDR3 loop: CASSPLGVEETQYF. The CDR3 DNA sequence: TGTGCCAGCAGCCCCCTAGGGGTAGAAGAGACCCAGTACTTC.

Regarding this clonotype: The junction differs from germline at one of its ends, possibly a read error. This chain links TRBV6-1 with TRBJ1-2; 9 bases line up with TRBD1. Germline V CDR1 and CDR2: MNHNS, SASEGT. This CDR3 comprises 14 residues. CDR3 nucleotides: TGTGCCAGCGGTGAAGCTAGGGACAGGGTAGACTACACCTTC. Translation gives CASGEARDRVDYTF.

Turning to this clonotype: As the CDR3 is not closed by the conserved phenylalanine or tryptophan, this likely results from a read error. This chain uses TRBV6-1 with TRBJ1-2; D gene ambiguous. This CDR3 has 18 amino acids. CDR1 is MNHNS and CDR2 is SASEGT in the germline V gene. The CDR3 loop reads CAGSERFLLLRSNYDYTL. Written as DNA, the CDR3 is TGTGCCGGCAGTGAACGGTTCCTGCTCCTTAGATCTAACTATGACTACACCCTC.

This clonotype was found once. A read error may produce the germline difference seen at one junction end. V is TRBV6-1 and J is TRBJ1-1; D might be TRBD1 (5 bases). This CDR3 contains 14 residues. Germline V gives CDR1 MNHNS, CDR2 SASEGT. In DNA, the CDR3 is TGTGCCAGCAGTGTTGATAAGGGGTACACTGAAGCTTTCTTC. This encodes CASSVDKGYTEAFF.

Remarks on this clonotype: No conserved phenylalanine or tryptophan ends this CDR3, so it is likely a read error. This rearrangement joins TRBV4-3 to TRBJ2-5; D remains ambiguous. The CDR3 length is 14 residues. Germline CDR1 LGHNA, CDR2 YSLEER. The V end lost 4 bases, the J end lost 2 bases, and 11 bases lay between the germline ends. CDR3 sequence reads: CASSPMRRQETQYI. As DNA, the CDR3 is TGCGCCAGCAGCCCGATGAGAAGGCAAGAGACCCAGTACATC.

This clonotype was counted ten times or more. This CDR3 is missing its conserved last phenylalanine or tryptophan, likely due to a read error. The V gene is TRBV12-3 or TRBV12-4, the J gene TRBJ1-2; 7 bases match TRBD1. The V gene end was trimmed by 5 bases and the J gene end by 6 bases; junction bases not matched to a gene: 15. There are 16 residues in the CDR3. Written as DNA, the CDR3 is TGTGCCAGCAGTCCCAGCGTTAAGGGGGCGACTCATGGCTACACCCTC. Its translation is CASSPSVKGATHGYTL.

A remark on this clonotype: A read error is likely, as this CDR3 ends without the conserved phenylalanine or tryptophan. The chain couples TRBV6-5 to TRBJ1-1; D is perhaps TRBD1 (5 bases). The CDR3 consists of 16 residues. CDR1 MNHEY and CDR2 SVGAGI come from the germline V gene. The V end was cut by 2 bases, the J end by 5 bases, with 18 bases between. The CDR3 loop is CASSYGGSGRGTEAFL. Written as DNA, the CDR3 is TGTGCCAGCAGTTACGGAGGCAGCGGAAGGGGAACTGAAGCTTTCCTT.

Note on this clonotype: Just one base apart from a much larger clone, this may be a read error. The chain combines TRBV19 with TRBJ2-2; 8 positions agree with TRBD1. CDR3 size: 16 residues. CDR1 is LNHDA and CDR2 is SQIVND in the germline V gene (reference sequence). The CDR3 sequence is CANSIRQGSNTGELFF. The CDR3 DNA is TGTGCCAATAGTATTCGACAGGGGTCCAACACCGGGGAGCTGTTTTTT.

Concerning this clonotype itself: No conserved phenylalanine or tryptophan is present at the end of the CDR3, so a read error is the likely explanation. The gene calls are TRBV11-3 and TRBJ2-1; TRBD2 matches 12 bases. V lost 1 base to trimming and J lost 5 bases; unmatched junction nucleotides: 6. The length of the CDR3 is 17 residues. Germline V gives CDR1 SGHNT, CDR2 YENEEA. The CDR3 loop is CASSLGLLAGGHNEQFV. The CDR3 nucleotides are TGTGCCAGCAGCTTAGGCTTACTAGCGGGAGGCCACAATGAGCAGTTCGTC.

Concerning this clonotype: One junction end disagrees with the germline gene, perhaps due to a read error. This sequence joins TRBV28 and TRBJ2-3; D is ambiguous. The CDR3 covers 13 residues. Looked up from germline, CDR1 is MDHEN and CDR2 is SYDVKM. The CDR3 coding sequence is TGTGACAGCAGTTTTAACAGAGCTGATACGCACTATTTT. This codes for CDSSFNRADTHYF. Combining the CDR3 with reference TRBV28 and TRBJ2-3 gives the whole variable domain DVKVTQSSRYLVKRTGEKVFLECVQDMDHENMFWYRQDPGLGLRLIYFSYDVKMKEKGDIPEGYSVSREKKERFSLILESASTNQTSMYLCDSSFNRADTHYFGPGTRLTVL.

To note about this clonotype: The junction departs from germline at one end; a sequencing error may be responsible. V usage is TRBV5-4 and J usage is TRBJ2-7; TRBD2 agrees at 7 bases. Per germline, CDR1 SGHNT and CDR2 YYREEE (reference sequence). This CDR3 has 15 amino acids. The CDR3 DNA follows: TGTGCCAGCAGCCCAGGACTAGTGGTAACCTACGAGCAGCACTTC. Its translation: CASSPGLVVTYEQHF.

This chain uses TRBV29-1 with TRBJ2-5; TRBD2 matches 7 bases. Germline CDR1 is SQVTM and CDR2 is ANQGSEA. Trimming at V came to 7 bases and at J to 7 bases, leaving 9 bases not matched to a gene. This CDR3 contains 12 residues. CDR3 in amino acids: CSGGLRDTTQYF. As DNA, the CDR3 is TGCAGCGGGGGACTAAGAGACACGACCCAGTACTTC.

The chain has TRBV7-3 and TRBJ2-5; unclear D gene. Germline V CDR1 and CDR2: SGHTA, FQGTGA. V lost 5 bases and J lost 2, with 12 bases in between. The CDR3 has 14 residues. This chain's CDR3 is CASSLLSVQETQYF. The CDR3 nucleotides read TGTGCCAGCAGCCTACTATCGGTACAAGAGACCCAGTACTTC. The whole variable domain, filled in from reference TRBV7-3 and TRBJ2-5, reads GAGVSQTPSNKVTEKGKYVELRCDPISGHTALYWYRQSLGQGPEFLIYFQGTGAADDSGLPNDRFFAVRPEGSVSTLKIQRTERGDSAVYLCASSLLSVQETQYFGPGTRLLVL.

On this clonotype: Relative to the germline gene, one junction end is altered; a read error may explain this. The rearrangement uses TRBV11-1 and TRBJ1-1, with no clear D. The CDR3 spans 15 residues. Germline assignment: CDR1 SGHAT and CDR2 FQDESV (reference sequence). CDR3 sequence: CANSSTGKVNTEASF. The DNA of the CDR3 is TGTGCCAACAGCTCAACCGGGAAAGTGAACACTGAAGCTTCCTTT.

This clonotype was recorded many times. Just one base apart from a much larger clone, this may be a read error. The V gene is TRBV28, the J gene TRBJ2-1, with a weak D call TRBD2 (6 bases). From germline, CDR1 is MDHEN and CDR2 SYDVKM. This CDR3 is built from 14 residues. The CDR3 DNA reads as TGTGCCAGCAGTCGCGCCCGGGGGTTAAATGAGCAGCTCTTC. It encodes CASSRARGLNEQLF.

Notes on this clonotype: The germline gene is not matched at one end of the junction; a read error may be the cause. The chain has TRBV5-6 and TRBJ2-2; 7 bases match TRBD1. CDR3 length: 15 amino acids. The germline V gene has CDR1 SGHDT and CDR2 YYEEEE. The CDR3 loop is CAGSLVPRVTGELFF. DNA of the CDR3: TGTGCCGGCAGCTTGGTACCCAGAGTCACAGGGGAACTGTTTTTT. The full variable domain, rest sourced from reference TRBV5-6 and TRBJ2-2, is DAGVTQSPTHLIKTRGQQVTLRCSPKSGHDTVSWYQQALGQGPQFIFQYYEEEERQRGNFPDRFSGHQFPNYSSELNVNALLLGDSALYLCAGSLVPRVTGELFFGEGSRLTVL.

This clonotype showed up many times. Written as DNA, the CDR3 is TGCAGTGCTAGGGGGCGGGCAGGGGAACAGTTCTTC. Translated, it gives CSARGRAGEQFF. This chain links TRBV20-1 with TRBJ2-1; D possibly corresponds to TRBD1 (6 bases). The CDR3 contains 12 residues. Deletions cut 3 bases from V and 13 bases from J, with 16 bases between. Per the germline V gene, CDR1 is DFQATT and CDR2 is SNEGSKA (reference sequence).

A note on this clonotype: The junction shows a germline mismatch at one end, possibly a read error. The chain couples TRBV11-3 to TRBJ2-3, with D possibly called TRBD1 or TRBD2 (5 bases each). CDR1 is SGHNT and CDR2 is YENEEA in the germline V gene. CDR3 size: 14 residues. In DNA, the CDR3 is TGTGCCAGCATCTTTGGGACGCCGATGGCGCCCCAGAATTTT. This sequence encodes CASIFGTPMAPQNF.

Points on this clonotype: In this CDR3 the conserved last residue, phenylalanine or tryptophan, is missing, so a read error is likely. Because the CDR3's place on the DNA is in doubt, the DNA is left out and the CDR3 is given as listed by TCRdb. V is TRBV10-2 and J is TRBJ2-1; the table's D call TRBD2 went unverified against the DNA. Germline-derived CDR1 and CDR2 are WSHSY and SAAADI. A total of 14 residues make up the CDR3, ends included. The chain's CDR3 is CASSGLAGGNEHFL.

Of note for this clonotype: At one end the junction does not follow the germline gene, possibly because of a read error. The chain links TRBV11-2 to TRBJ2-7; D might be TRBD1 (7 bases). Germline CDR1 SGHAT, CDR2 FQNNGV. The CDR3 has 17 residues. In DNA form, the CDR3 reads TGTGCCAGTAGTATCACAGGAGGGGGCTCTTGGATCTACGAGCAGGACTTC. Translation gives CASSITGGGSWIYEQDF.

CDR3 loop: CASSQAAGIGYEQYF. In nucleotides, the CDR3 is TGTGCCAGCAGCCAGGCGGCAGGGATTGGCTACGAGCAGTACTTC. This chain joins TRBV14 and TRBJ2-7; D possibly corresponds to TRBD1 (5 bases). Per the germline V gene, CDR1 is SGHDN and CDR2 is FVKESK. The germline V and J ends were trimmed by 3 bases and 3 bases, with 15 bases remaining between them. This CDR3 contains 15 residues. Combining the CDR3 with reference TRBV14 and TRBJ2-7 gives the whole variable domain EAGVTQFPSHSVIEKGQTVTLRCDPISGHDNLYWYRRVMGKEIKFLLHFVKESKQDESGMPNNRFLAERTGGTYSTLKVQPAELEDSGVYFCASSQAAGIGYEQYFGPGTRLTVT.